A single TCR beta chain is shown here with its context. Its antigen has not been determined. Nothing much larger sits one base from this clone, and base qualities are not available. The sample is drawn from a study of T cell responses to AZD1222 COVID-19 vaccine (dated by TCRdb to about 2021). Background for the entire study: AZD1222 recipients whose second dose came at about 4 weeks and those whose second dose came at about 12 weeks were combined into one group, since spike-specific TCR depth and breadth did not differ between the two schedules. Trial participants were enrolled by age into subgroups of 18-55, 56-69 and 70-plus years, and around 150, 29 and 61 TCR-sequenced participants, respectively, were included in these subgroups. A total of over 230 trial participants underwent TCR sequencing, of whom 207 received two doses of AZD1222 and around 26 received two doses of the MenACWY control vaccine.

The time point label on this specimen signifies: baseline before first vaccination. Vaccinee samples were obtained from the UK trials COV001 and COV002, which included a single-blind randomized controlled phase 2/3 trial of AZD1222 (ChAdOx1 nCoV-19) in healthy adults. For TCRbeta chain sequencing, PBMC samples from trial participants were taken at day 0 and at day 28 after the second dose. Trimmed from V: 4 bases; trimmed from J: 9 bases; junction bases lacking a gene match: 15. Counted from cysteine to phenylalanine, this CDR3 has 15 amino acids. Only the CDR3 DNA stays, 45 bases, in frame from base 1. From a lookup of the germline V gene, CDR1 and CDR2 are SGHVS and FQNEAQ. The CDR3 regions of human TCRbeta chains were analyzed by immunosequencing. In the original analysis: Repertoire TCRs were matched against a reference library of SARS-CoV-2-specific TCRs generated with the MIRA antigen-specificity platform. Breadth was defined as the fraction of unique TCRs that were SARS-CoV-2-associated, and depth was defined as the fraction of total T cells that were SARS-CoV-2-associated. Using the MIRA data, each spike-specific TCR was assigned both to the spike region to which the TCR was reactive and to a CD4 or CD8 class. Log10-transformed breadth and depth values were compared by one-way ANOVA with Sidak's multiple comparisons tests. TCRdb holds this immuneACCESS table with in-frame rearrangements only. Some clones are missing; in checked studies, unresolved V genes explain under half, and the rest has no known cause. The DNA was the basis for D and trimming; V, J and clone size are from that table. The sample table records 150,000 to 200,000 clones; approximately 90% of these occur just once. Of the sample, 4.4% falls within the top ten clones.

What the authors observed across the whole study: Conclusions about previously exposed vaccinees are limited because only a handful of AZD1222 recipients were SARS-CoV-2 seropositive at baseline. Reportedly, close to half of the unique spike-specific TCRs recognized epitopes lying outside the regions that are mutated in the B.1.351 and B.1.1.7 variants. The vaccine-associated CD4 TCRs covered the entire spike protein, and the dominant responses fell in regions 160-218 and 743-854. Spike-specific TCR breadth and depth rose significantly after two AZD1222 doses compared with day 0 and with MenACWY recipients. Most participants were white British and females outnumbered males, and the authors suggested that clonal diversity may have been underestimated. Because no samples from the day 14 peak response were available, repertoires could be characterized only after the peak T cell response. In the small 56-69-year group, the increase in depth fell short of significance, most likely because of low power.

The chain uses TRBV7-8 and TRBJ2-7, with 7 bases aligning to TRBD1. This TCR came from an adult in good health. The sequenced sample was peripheral blood, obtained on day 0 of AZD1222 vaccination. The CDR3 corresponds to CASSSPEDRESGQYF. Read as DNA, the sequence is TGTGCCAGCAGCTCCCCAGAAGACAGGGAGTCAGGGCAGTACTTC.